This TCR beta chain was identified during a study of PD-1 blockade in classical Hodgkin lymphoma. Study-level points and caveats: Exclusion was applied to patients who started nivolumab under 1 year after ASCT. Newly diagnosed patients were reported to exhibit reduced baseline TCR diversity relative to healthy donors. The diversity seen at baseline in complete responders resembled that of newly diagnosed patients. CD4+ TCR diversity climbed significantly by C4D1, unlike CD8+ TCR diversity.

The protocol was immunoSEQ multiplex PCR, while the TCRdb copy is restricted to in-frame clones and leaves out a portion. The sample lists 25,000 to 30,000 clones; 88% were seen once. Germline V lookup: CDR1 MNHEY, CDR2 SMNVEV (reference sequence). The CDR3 contains 13 residues. Unmatched junction bases numbered 3, after V lost 5 bases and J lost 5 bases. Note on this clone: Its target is unknown.

Patients all relapsed after autologous stem cell transplantation, and there was variation in brentuximab vedotin exposure. Thawed PBMCs were subjected to magnetic negative selection, which yielded isolated CD8+ T cells. The sequence came from a human donor with classical Hodgkin lymphoma. The chain joins TRBV27 to TRBJ2-1; TRBD2 aligns across 7 bases. The starting material was CD8+ T cells from blood, obtained at baseline. The CDR3 region is CASSLTSDNEQFF. The CDR3 coding sequence is TGTGCCAGCAGTCTAACTAGCGACAATGAGCAGTTCTTC.